The sequence of this T cell receptor beta chain was determined in a study of shared clonotypes between healthy human individuals. Overall study findings and caveats: Rarefaction analysis demonstrated incomplete sorted-subset sequencing notwithstanding large depth. Researchers found naive subsets generally carried larger estimated richness than memory subsets.

Naive CD8 isolation took CD45RO-negative cells positively selected for CCR7 and excluded terminally differentiated effector memory CD45RA+ cells. In germline, CDR1 is SGHTA, CDR2 FQGTGA. The CDR3 length is 14 residues. Trimming left V 5 bases short and J 0 bases short, with 5 bases between. This clone was counted once. No antigen is known for it. Sorted subsets were amplified in replicate PCRs using 200 ng DNA, about 30,000 T cell genomes. The data were produced by immunoSEQ multiplex PCR, yet TCRdb's version contains in-frame clones alone and is incomplete. Among around 1.9 million clones listed, 93% were seen once.

The sample comprised naive CD8+ T cells from PBMCs. The receptor's source is a man aged 18 to 35 in good health. Some clones in this sample may be carry-over from other donors' samples. This rearrangement joins TRBV7-3 to TRBJ2-6; D unresolved. The CDR3 reads CASSNRSGANVLTF. DNA of the CDR3: TGTGCCAGCAGCAACCGCTCTGGGGCCAACGTCCTGACTTTC.